This T cell receptor (beta chain) was recovered during a study of shared clonotypes between healthy human individuals (dated by TCRdb to 2020 to 2022). Study-wide context: The cohort included three men and a couple of women between 18 and 49 years of age. Per donor, three plates each were used for CD4 naive and CD4 memory, two for CD8 naive, and one for CD8 memory. To estimate repertoire size and how much clonotype sharing occurs between individuals, the study deeply sequenced the blood TCR repertoires of roughly 5 healthy adults. To increase sequencing depth and limit assay-specific biases, TCR repertoire library preparation and sequencing were carried out by different laboratories using diverse techniques. Per donor, leukapheresis produced somewhere between about 0.9 and 10 billion PBMCs.

Results and caveats for the whole study, not just this receptor: Based on pairwise subsampling, the degree of clonotype sharing among donors was expected to be affected by sequencing depth. Even with the large sequencing depth, rarefaction of the sorted-subset datasets indicated that sequencing was incomplete. The genetic and exposure-history diversity represented was limited by the small number of donors. Compared with non-shared clonotypes, the clonotypes found in all four sorted-subset donors had higher generation probabilities. Sampling was limited to blood, and TCR repertoires in tissue likely differ from TCR repertoires in blood. About 5% of naive CD4, 3.5% of naive CD8, around 2.3% of memory CD4, and 0.4% of memory CD8 clonotypes were shared across several donors. Estimated clonotype richness was generally larger for naive than for memory subsets.

CDR3 length: 15 amino acids, cysteine to phenylalanine. Only the CDR3 portion is preserved as DNA: 45 bases, with reading frame beginning at the first base. According to the germline V gene (reference sequence), CDR1 reads GTSNPN and CDR2 reads SVGIG. The junction shows trimming of 2 bases on V and 3 bases on J, and the gene matches do not reach 8 bases of it. This clone was recorded once. Its antigen remains undetermined. Nothing much larger sits one base from this clone, and base qualities are not available. CD8 naive samples consisted of CD45RO-negative cells that were positively selected for CCR7, yielding a CD45RA+CCR7+ population without TemRA cells. The donors were healthy, HIV-negative adults who had no recently reported acute infections or vaccinations. Only Caucasian adults living in Nashville, Tennessee, USA were represented among the donors. Blood was collected by leukapheresis, and PBMCs were isolated by Ficoll-Histopaque density gradient centrifugation and then cryopreserved in liquid nitrogen vapor phase. Purity and quantity of every magnetically sorted T cell population were checked by analytical flow cytometry. From each sorted fraction, genomic DNA was isolated and quantified by UV absorbance on a Nanodrop 2000c.

Using the deep immunoSEQ assay, TCR CDR3 regions were amplified from genomic DNA by multiplex PCR. Genomic DNA extracted from each cell subset was distributed evenly over all wells of several immunoSEQ 96-well plates, and each plate served as one replicate. For sorted subsets, each replicate PCR was loaded with 150 to 250 ng genomic DNA, equivalent to 30,000 or so T cell genomes. Purified libraries were quantified with a Qubit 3.0 fluorometer, sized on a Bioanalyzer 2100, and re-quantified with the KAPA Library Quantification kit. Every immunoSEQ 96-well plate was sequenced on a separate single-read 150-cycle Illumina NextSeq 550 flow cell. For the original study's pipeline: Because only junctional sequences without quality scores were contained in the immunoSEQ output, filtering matching that applied to full-length reads could not be performed. Sequences were annotated with PyIR, a Python wrapper for IgBLAST v1.9, and V/J genes and CDR3 were assigned using IMGT germline references. Reads were filtered out if the reads had weak V/J assignments (E-value above 1e-6), no CDR3, stop codons, out-of-frame junctions, or ambiguous translated residues. V3J clonotypes were defined as sequences sharing an identical inferred V gene, J gene, and CDR3 amino acid sequence. The percentage overlap between two repertoires was calculated by dividing the number of shared unique clonotypes by the size of the smaller repertoire. Richness of each repertoire was evaluated using RTK rarefaction, the Chao1 estimator, and Recon v2.1 estimates of unobserved clonotypes. For all TCRbeta clonotypes obtained by the gDNA method from four donors, generation probabilities were computed with OLGA. Not all clones reach the TCRdb copy of this immuneACCESS table, which keeps in-frame sequences only. Checked studies attribute under half of the gap to unresolved V genes and leave the rest unexplained. V, J and clone size derive from that table, while D and trimming were established from the DNA sequence. This sample is represented by around 650,000 clones; roughly 96% of them were singletons. The leading ten clones occupy approximately 0.12% of the sample.

The origin of this receptor is a woman in her twenties or thirties in good health. Sequencing used naive CD8+ T cells sorted from blood. Reading the label with the study, this specimen's cell subset or site is: CD45RA+CCR7+. The chain uses TRBV30 and TRBJ2-7; a stretch of 9 junction bases matches TRBD2. CDR3 protein: CAWSSRSSGIYEQYF. The nucleotide sequence reads TGTGCCTGGAGTAGTAGGTCTAGCGGGATCTACGAGCAGTACTTC.